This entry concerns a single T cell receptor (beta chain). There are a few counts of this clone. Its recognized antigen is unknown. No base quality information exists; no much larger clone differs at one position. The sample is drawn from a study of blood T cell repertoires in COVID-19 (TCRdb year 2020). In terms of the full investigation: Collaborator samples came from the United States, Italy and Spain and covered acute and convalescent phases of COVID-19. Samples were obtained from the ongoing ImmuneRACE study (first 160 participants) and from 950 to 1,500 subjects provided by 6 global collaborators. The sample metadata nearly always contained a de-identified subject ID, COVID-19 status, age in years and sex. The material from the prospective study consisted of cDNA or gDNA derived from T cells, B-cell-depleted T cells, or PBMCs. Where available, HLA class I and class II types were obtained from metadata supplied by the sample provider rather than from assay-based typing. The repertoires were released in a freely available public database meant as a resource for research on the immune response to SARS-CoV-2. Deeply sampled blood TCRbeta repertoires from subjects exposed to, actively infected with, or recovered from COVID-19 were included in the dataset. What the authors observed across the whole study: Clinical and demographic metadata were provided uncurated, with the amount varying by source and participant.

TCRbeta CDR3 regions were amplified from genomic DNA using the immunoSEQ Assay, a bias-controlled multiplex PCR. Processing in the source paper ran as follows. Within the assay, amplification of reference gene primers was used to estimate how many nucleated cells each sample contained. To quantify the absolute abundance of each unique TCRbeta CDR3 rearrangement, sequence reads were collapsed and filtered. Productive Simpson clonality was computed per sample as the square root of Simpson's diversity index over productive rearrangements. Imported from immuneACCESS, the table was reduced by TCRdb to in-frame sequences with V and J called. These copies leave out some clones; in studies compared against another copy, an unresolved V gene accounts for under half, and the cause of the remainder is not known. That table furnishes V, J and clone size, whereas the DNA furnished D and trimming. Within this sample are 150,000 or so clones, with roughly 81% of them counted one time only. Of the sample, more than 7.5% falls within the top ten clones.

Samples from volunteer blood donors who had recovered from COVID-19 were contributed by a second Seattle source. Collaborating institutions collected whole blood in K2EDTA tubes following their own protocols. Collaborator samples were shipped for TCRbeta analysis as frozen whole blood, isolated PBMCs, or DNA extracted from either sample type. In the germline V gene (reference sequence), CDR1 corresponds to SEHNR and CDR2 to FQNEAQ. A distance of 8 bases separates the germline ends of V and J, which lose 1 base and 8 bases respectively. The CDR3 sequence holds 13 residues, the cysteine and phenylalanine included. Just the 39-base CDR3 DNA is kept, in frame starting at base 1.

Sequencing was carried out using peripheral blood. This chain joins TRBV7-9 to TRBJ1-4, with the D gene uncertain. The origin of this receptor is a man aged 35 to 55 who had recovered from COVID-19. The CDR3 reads CASSLGHGEKLFF. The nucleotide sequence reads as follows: TGTGCCAGCAGCTTAGGGCACGGGGAAAAACTGTTTTTT.